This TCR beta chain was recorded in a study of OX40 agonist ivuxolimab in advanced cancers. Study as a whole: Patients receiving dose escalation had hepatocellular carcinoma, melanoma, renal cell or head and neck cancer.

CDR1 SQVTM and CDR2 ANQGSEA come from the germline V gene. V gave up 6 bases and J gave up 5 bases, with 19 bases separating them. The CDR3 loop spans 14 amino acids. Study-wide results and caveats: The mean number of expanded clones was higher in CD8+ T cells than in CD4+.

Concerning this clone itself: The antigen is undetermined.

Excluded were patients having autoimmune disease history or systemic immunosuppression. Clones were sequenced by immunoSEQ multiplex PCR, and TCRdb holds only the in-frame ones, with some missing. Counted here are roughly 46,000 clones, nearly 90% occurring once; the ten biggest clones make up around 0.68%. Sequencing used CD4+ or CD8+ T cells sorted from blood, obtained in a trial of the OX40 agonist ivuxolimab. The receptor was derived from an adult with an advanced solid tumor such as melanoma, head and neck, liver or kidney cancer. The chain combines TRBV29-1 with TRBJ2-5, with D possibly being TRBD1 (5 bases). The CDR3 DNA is TGCAGCGTCCCGACCTGGGGCACTCCGGAGACCCAGTACTTC. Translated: CSVPTWGTPETQYF.